This TCR beta chain was sequenced during a study of human T cells and chemical hapten exposure. Study context: Mainly, slight library volume differences in the pool made TCR yields vary.

TCRdb re-called the RACE reads with MiXCR, one entry per CDR3 protein. The sample lists 65,000 to 85,000 distinct CDR3 sequences, 10% occurring once. This clonotype was detected only a few times. V shed 6 bases and J 3 bases; nucleotides not matched to a gene: 5. CDR3 length: 13 amino acids. Indicated time point: patch test 1, 2 weeks after DPC sensitization. As for treatment: therapeutic diphenylcyclopropenone sensitization with weekly scalp DPC. This specimen consisted of whole blood, obtained in connection with sensitization to the hapten diphenylcyclopropenone (DPC). The clonotype originates from a woman in her forties or fifties with alopecia areata. Some clones in this sample may be carry-over from other donors' samples. The chain is built from TRBV12-3 or TRBV12-4 and TRBJ2-7; 7 bases match TRBD1. The CDR3 here is CASSPDRVYEQYF. CDR3 DNA: TGTGCCAGCAGCCCTGACAGGGTCTACGAGCAGTACTTC.